One and the same sample provided the 21 T cell receptor beta chains below, sequenced in a study of tumor and adjacent non-tumor tissue in lung cancer. The template was RNA from unsorted bulk tissue. The library came from three nested PCR rounds adapted from ARM-PCR protocols. TCRdb independently ran MiXCR on the multiplex PCR reads; one entry per CDR3 protein. This table has 100,000 to 150,000 distinct CDR3 sequences, about 66% appearing once. Sequencing input: lung tumor tissue. These receptors were taken from a man aged 25-40 years with non-small cell lung cancer.

Concerning this clonotype: One end of the junction is discordant with germline, which a read error may explain. The chain joins TRBV11-2 to TRBJ2-3, with D hard to call. The CDR3 runs 15 residues. CDR1 is SGHAT, CDR2 FQNNGV, per germline. The CDR3 here is CASSLGVLPTYTHYF. The CDR3 coding sequence is TGTGCCAGCAGCTTAGGGGTCCTGCCCACATATACGCATTATTTT.

This clonotype was found many times. The chain is built from TRBV29-1 and TRBJ2-7; 7 bases agree with TRBD2. Trimming at V came to 5 bases and at J to 6 bases, leaving 10 bases not matched to a gene. CDR1 SQVTM and CDR2 ANQGSEA come from the germline V gene. The CDR3 is 13 amino acids. CDR3 sequence (DNA): TGCAGCGTTCCTGGGGAGCGGGGCAGCGAGCAGTACTTC. The encoded protein is CSVPGERGSEQYF.

Remarks on this clonotype: The junction and the germline gene differ at one end; a read error may be behind it. This sequence joins TRBV5-5 and TRBJ1-1; D is perhaps TRBD1 (5 bases). Germline V gene lookup returns CDR1 SGHKS and CDR2 YYEKEE (reference sequence). CDR3 length equals 14 residues. CDR3 loop: CTSSLGHLNTEAFF. Here the CDR3 DNA reads TGTACCAGCAGCCTTGGACATCTGAACACTGAAGCTTTCTTT.

About this clonotype itself: A much more abundant neighbour one base away suggests this may be a read error. V usage is TRBV4-2 and J usage is TRBJ2-1; 8 positions match TRBD2. The CDR3 is 17 residues long. Germline loops: CDR1 LGHNA, CDR2 YNFKEQ. The CDR3 sequence is CASSQDGSGSSYNEQLF. The CDR3 DNA follows: TGTGCCAGCAGCCAAGATGGCAGCGGGAGCTCCTACAATGAGCAGTTATTC.

On this clonotype itself: This may arise from a read error, as a much more abundant clone is one base away. Without the conserved terminal phenylalanine or tryptophan, this CDR3 likely stems from a read error. The chain's CDR3 is CSAEQGGNEQFS. The CDR3 DNA follows: TGCAGTGCTGAACAGGGAGGCAATGAGCAGTTCTCC. The gene calls are TRBV20-1 and TRBJ2-1; D could derive from TRBD1 or TRBD2 (6 bases each). The CDR3 runs 12 residues. CDR1 is DFQATT and CDR2 is SNEGSKA in the germline V gene (reference sequence). Deletions cut 5 bases from V and 6 bases from J, with 11 bases between.

Worth noting for this clonotype: Possible read error: a much larger clone is one base away. This chain uses TRBV6-5 with TRBJ1-1; D is ambiguous. The V end lost 2 bases, the J end lost 7 bases, and 11 bases lay between the germline ends. The CDR3 runs to 13 residues. Looked up from germline, CDR1 is MNHEY and CDR2 is SVGAGI. CDR3 in DNA: TGTGCCAGCAGTTACGTCGGTACCAATGAAGCTTTCTTT. Translation gives CASSYVGTNEAFF.

Concerning this clonotype: This may stem from a read error, because a much larger clone lies one nucleotide away. The V and J genes are TRBV29-1 and TRBJ2-7, with D unresolved. CDR1 is SQVTM, CDR2 ANQGSEA, per germline. Trimming took off 6 bases at V and 5 bases at J, with 17 bases between the two ends. The CDR3 extends over 13 amino acids. The CDR3 region has the DNA TGCAGCGTCCTAGTGGAGACTTCGAACGAGCAGTACTTC. It is translated as CSVLVETSNEQYF.

In this sample, this clonotype turned up once. At one of its ends the junction is not consistent with the germline gene, which may arise from a read error. The chain combines TRBV5-4 with TRBJ2-1; D gene ambiguous. The germline V gene has CDR1 SGHNT and CDR2 YYREEE (reference sequence). The CDR3 is 14 residues long. CDR3 in amino acids: CASNLVSSYNEQFF. The CDR3, as DNA: TGTGCCAGCAACTTGGTCAGCTCCTACAATGAACAGTTCTTC.

This rearrangement joins TRBV4-2 to TRBJ2-2; no definite D call. V shed 0 bases and J shed 0 bases, with 14 bases lying between them. The CDR3 consists of 18 residues. Germline V CDR1 and CDR2: LGHNA, YNFKEQ. CDR3 sequence reads: CASSQDPQRVTNTGELFF. The CDR3 DNA reads TGTGCCAGCAGCCAAGATCCCCAGCGAGTTACGAACACCGGGGAGCTGTTTTTT.

The chain links TRBV2 to TRBJ2-6; D is unclear. Trimming shortened V by 6 bases and J by 0 bases, and 6 bases separated the two germline ends. Germline V CDR1 and CDR2: SNHLY, FYNNEI. This CDR3 comprises 14 residues. CDR3 residues: CASRNTSGANVLTF. CDR3 nucleotides: TGTGCCAGCAGGAATACCTCTGGGGCCAACGTCCTGACTTTC.

For this clonotype: The junction and the germline gene differ at one end; a read error may be behind it. The V call is TRBV6-5, the J call TRBJ2-7, with D perhaps given as TRBD1 or TRBD2 (6 bases each). CDR1 is MNHEY and CDR2 is SVGAGI in the germline V gene. The CDR3 runs 14 residues. This CDR3 reads CGSSYERGDYEQYF. DNA for the CDR3: TGTGGCAGCAGTTACGAGAGGGGGGACTACGAGCAGTACTTC.

This clonotype was seen many times. The rearrangement uses TRBV4-2 and TRBJ1-2; D unresolved. The V gene's germline CDR1 is LGHNA and CDR2 YNFKEQ. Deletions cut 1 base from V and 6 bases from J, with 12 bases between. This CDR3 is built from 14 residues. The CDR3 sequence is CASSQAHDNDGYTF. The DNA for the CDR3 is TGTGCCAGCAGCCAAGCGCACGACAATGATGGCTACACCTTC.

Notes on this clonotype: A read error is possible here, since a much larger clone lies one base away. The J gene is TRBJ2-7, the V gene TRBV20-1, with D tentatively TRBD2 (5 bases). CDR3 length equals 13 residues. From germline, CDR1 is DFQATT and CDR2 SNEGSKA (reference sequence). The CDR3, as DNA: TGCTGTGCTAGAGGAGCGGCTCTGGGAGAGCAGTACTTC. Translation gives CCARGAALGEQYF.

On this clonotype: The junction and the germline gene differ at one end; a read error may be behind it. The J gene is TRBJ2-3, the V gene TRBV4-3; tentatively, D is TRBD1 (7 bases). Germline V gene sequence: CDR1 LGHNA, CDR2 YSLEER. The CDR3 has 17 residues. The CDR3, as DNA: TGCGCAAGCAGCCAAGCCCCCAGGGGGGTCCTCACAGATACTCAGTATTTT. Protein: CASSQAPRGVLTDTQYF.

Turning to this clonotype: The junction shows a germline mismatch at one end, possibly a read error. The V gene is TRBV20-1, the J gene TRBJ2-7; 9 bases agree with TRBD2. This CDR3 is 13 amino acids long. The V gene's germline CDR1 is DFQATT and CDR2 SNEGSKA (reference sequence). CDR3 in DNA: TGCAATGCGGAGCGGGGGGACTCCTACGAGCAATACTTC. Encoded protein: CNAERGDSYEQYF.

About this clonotype: A much larger clone sits a single nucleotide away, making a read error possible. CDR3 in amino acids: CSAGTDIVDEQFF. DNA for the CDR3: TGCAGCGCCGGGACAGACATCGTCGATGAGCAGTTCTTC. The chain joins TRBV29-1 to TRBJ2-1, with 7 positions matching TRBD1. CDR1 and CDR2 (germline): SQVTM, ANQGSEA. This CDR3 region has 13 residues. Trimming at V came to 7 bases and at J to 8 bases, leaving 11 bases not matched to a gene.

Details on this clonotype: Given a much more abundant clone one base away, this may be a read error. V and J are TRBV4-1 and TRBJ2-1, with D possibly matching TRBD1 (5 bases). CDR1 is MGHRA and CDR2 is YSYEKL in the germline V gene. This CDR3 has 13 amino acids. Deletions cut 7 bases from V and 9 bases from J, with 16 bases between. CDR3 amino acids: CASIPGPGFEQFF. The CDR3 DNA reads TGCGCCAGCATCCCGGGCCCAGGGTTTGAGCAGTTCTTC.

To note about this clonotype: The CDR3 end shows no conserved phenylalanine or tryptophan, and so a read error is likely. The CDR3 nucleotides read TGTGCCATCAGTGCTATAGGAGACACAGATACGCAGTATCTT. Translating it yields CAISAIGDTDTQYL. V gene TRBV24-1 combines with J gene TRBJ2-3; D unresolved. CDR1 is KGHDR and CDR2 is SFDVKD in the germline V gene. The CDR3 extends over 14 amino acids.

This clonotype was seen only a few times. The chain uses TRBV7-9 and TRBJ1-6, with TRBD1 as a possible D gene (5 bases). Germline V gives CDR1 SEHNR, CDR2 FQNEAQ (reference sequence). This CDR3 is built from 16 residues. The germline V and J ends were trimmed by 3 bases and 3 bases, with 12 bases remaining between them. The CDR3 DNA reads as TGTGCCAGCAGCTTGCCTCCGACAGACTATAATTCACCCCTCCACTTT. It translates to CASSLPPTDYNSPLHF.

Concerning this clonotype: A much larger clone lies a single base off, so this may be a read error. The conserved phenylalanine or tryptophan is not found at the CDR3 terminus, so this likely reflects a read error. J is TRBJ1-1 and V is TRBV4-2; D gene unclear. The CDR3 consists of 17 residues. Trimming shortened V by 1 base and J by 0 bases, and 15 bases separated the two germline ends. CDR1 is LGHNA, CDR2 YNFKEQ, per germline. CDR3 DNA: TGTGCCAGCAGCCAAGTCTTCGGACTCACCATGAACACTGAAGCTTTCTCT. It yields the protein CASSQVFGLTMNTEAFS.

Turning to this clonotype: A much larger clone is a single base away; this may be a read error. V and J are TRBV20-1 and TRBJ1-4; perhaps TRBD1 as D (6 bases). This CDR3 contains 13 residues. CDR1 is DFQATT, CDR2 SNEGSKA, per germline (reference sequence). V lost 5 bases to trimming and J lost 7 bases, with 14 bases between them. CDR3 sequence: CSAVGHGGEKLFF. DNA of the CDR3: TGCAGTGCTGTGGGACATGGAGGTGAAAAACTGTTTTTT.